This entry lists 2 T cell receptor beta chains sequenced from one sample in a study of blood T cell repertoires in COVID-19. Some clones are missing from TCRdb's copy, which holds only in-frame ones; the method was immunoSEQ multiplex PCR. The sample lists about 280,000 clones; approximately 81% were seen once. Sequenced: PBMCs or T cells enriched from blood (not recorded which). These receptors all stem from a woman aged 50 to 60 who had recovered from COVID-19.

There are a few counts of this clone. The chain employs TRBV30 and TRBJ1-1; D gene uncertain. There are 12 residues in the CDR3. Germline values: CDR1 GTSNPN, CDR2 SVGIG (reference sequence). V dropped 0 bases and J dropped 9 bases, with 11 bases sitting between them. The DNA of the CDR3 is TGTGCCTGGAGTGTTATGGCGGAAAAAGCTTTCTTT. This gives the protein CAWSVMAEKAFF.

This sequence joins TRBV20-1 and TRBJ1-1; D remains ambiguous. Trimming took off 3 bases at V and 8 bases at J, with 10 bases between the two ends. The CDR3 consists of 11 residues. Per the germline V gene, CDR1 is DFQATT and CDR2 is SNEGSKA (reference sequence). DNA for the CDR3: TGCAGTGCTAGGGCTCGTCAGGAAGCTTTCTTT. Protein: CSARARQEAFF.